The 27 T cell receptor beta chains listed next were all sequenced from one sample in a study of identical twins (dated by TCRdb to 2016 to 2017). Receptors were amplified or captured by 5' RACE. TCRdb names Illumina HiSeq 2000 as the instrument used. Using fastp trimming at Q25 and MiXCR clonotype assembly, TCRdb reanalyzed the public sequencing data and kept in-frame beta chains. Each CDR3 protein gets just one entry, which takes the most common genes and DNA from the rows behind it. The sample contains 250,000 or so distinct CDR3 sequences, around 8.3% of them found a single time. The ten largest account for less than 4% of the sample. The same data also contributed to another study, on yellow fever vaccine responses in identical twins.

Sequenced: CD8+ T cells sorted from blood. The source is a young woman in good health.

The chain joins TRBV6-2 or TRBV6-3 to TRBJ2-7, with D perhaps matching TRBD2 (6 bases). This CDR3 has 14 amino acids. Trimming took off 5 bases at V and 2 bases at J, with 13 bases between the two ends. In germline, CDR1 is MNHEY, CDR2 SVGEGT. CDR3 nucleotide sequence: TGTGCCAGCAGTGACGGAGGGATTGCCTACGAGCAGTACTTC. It codes for CASSDGGIAYEQYF.

This clonotype was counted a few times. This sequence joins TRBV7-9 and TRBJ2-3; 9 bases are shared with TRBD2. With V trimmed by 6 bases and J by 2 bases, 9 bases remained unmatched. This CDR3 has 16 residues. From germline, CDR1 is SEHNR and CDR2 FQNEAQ (reference sequence). The CDR3 protein is CASRQTSGGVTDTQYF. The DNA of the CDR3 is TGTGCCAGCAGGCAGACTAGCGGAGGGGTCACAGATACGCAGTATTTT.

This clonotype occurred a few times. The V call is TRBV12-3 or TRBV12-4, the J call TRBJ2-5; D is unclear. This CDR3 is built from 13 residues. V was cut by 5 bases and J by 2 bases, with 9 bases left in between. CDR3 nucleotide sequence: TGTGCCAGCAGTGCTTGGATTCAAGAGACCCAGTACTTC. Protein: CASSAWIQETQYF.

About this clonotype: This may arise from a read error, as a much more abundant clone is one base away. The rearrangement joins TRBV5-1 to TRBJ2-3, with D perhaps TRBD1 (6 bases). The CDR3 contains 15 residues. Germline values: CDR1 SGHRS, CDR2 YFSETQ. The CDR3 coding sequence is TGCGCCAGCTCCCTTGGGCAGGGGAACACAGATACGCGGTATTTT. It translates to CASSLGQGNTDTRYF.

This clonotype was counted ten times or more. The chain recombines TRBV7-9 with TRBJ1-4, with no clear D. Germline V gene data show CDR1 as SEHNR and CDR2 as FQNEAQ (reference sequence). Trimming took 6 bases from V and 7 from J, leaving 15 bases between them. CDR3 length: 14 residues. CDR3 sequence reads: CASRNAGVGEKLFF. CDR3 sequence (DNA): TGTGCCAGCAGAAACGCCGGGGTGGGTGAAAAACTGTTTTTT.

CDR3 nucleotides: TGTGCCAGCTGCGGAGATGGGACTAGCGGGAGTGGCTCCTACGAGCAGTACTTC. This sequence encodes CASCGDGTSGSGSYEQYF. The V gene is TRBV2, the J gene TRBJ2-7; 14 bases line up with TRBD2. This CDR3 is built from 18 residues. Germline CDR1 and CDR2: SNHLY and FYNNEI. Trimming at V came to 8 bases and at J to 0 bases, leaving 12 bases not matched to a gene.

The chain links TRBV21-1 to TRBJ2-1. TRBV21-1 is a documented pseudogene. The CDR3 totals 13 residues. CDR3: CASSKGRRREQFF. CDR3 nucleotides: TGTGCCAGCAGCAAAGGGCGCCGACGGGAGCAGTTCTTC.

This clonotype was counted a few times. The chain's CDR3 is CASSYLAGGNDGYTF. The CDR3, as DNA: TGTGCCAGCAGTTACTTGGCAGGGGGGAACGATGGCTACACCTTC. The V and J genes are TRBV6-2 or TRBV6-3 and TRBJ1-2; 7 positions match TRBD1. The V and J ends lost 1 base and 6 bases, in that order; junction bases with no gene match: 8. CDR1 and CDR2 (germline): MNHEY, SVGEGT. The CDR3 contains 15 residues.

This clonotype appeared many times. V is TRBV28 and J is TRBJ2-2; D unresolved. The CDR3 covers 14 residues. Trimming left V 2 bases short and J 2 bases short, with 6 bases between. Germline V lookup: CDR1 MDHEN, CDR2 SYDVKM. CDR3 amino acids: CASSLSANTGELFF. Here the CDR3 DNA reads TGTGCCAGCAGTTTAAGTGCAAACACCGGGGAGCTGTTTTTT.

This rearrangement joins TRBV13 to TRBJ1-5; D gene ambiguous. The V end lost 5 bases, the J end lost 5 bases, and 10 bases lay between the germline ends. The germline V gene has CDR1 PRHDT and CDR2 FYEKMQ (reference sequence). The CDR3 is made up of 13 amino acids. The CDR3 nucleotides are TGTGCCAGCAGCCACTCCCCCCATCAGCCCCAGCATTTT. Translating gives CASSHSPHQPQHF.

The J gene is TRBJ2-3, the V gene TRBV2; TRBD1 might be the D (6 bases). Trimming removed 7 bases at V and 0 bases at J, with 11 bases between. Germline V lookup: CDR1 SNHLY, CDR2 FYNNEI. The CDR3 has 14 residues. CDR3 DNA: TGTGCCAGCACTGGGACAAGTAGCACAGATACGCAGTATTTT. It translates to CASTGTSSTDTQYF.

V and J are TRBV5-1 and TRBJ2-7, with unresolved D. The V end was cut by 5 bases, the J end by 1 base, with 10 bases between. CDR3 length: 13 residues. From germline, CDR1 is SGHRS and CDR2 YFSETQ. CDR3 sequence (DNA): TGCGCCAGCAGTATCGAGGTTTCCTACGAGCAGTACTTC. Residues: CASSIEVSYEQYF.

This chain connects TRBV4-1 to TRBJ2-1, with TRBD1 matching over 7 bases. This CDR3 is 14 amino acids long. The germline gives CDR1 MGHRA, CDR2 YSYEKL. The V gene end was trimmed by 2 bases and the J gene end by 9 bases; junction bases not matched to a gene: 7. CDR3 sequence (DNA): TGCGCCAGCAGCCAATCACAGGGGTGGGTTGAGCAGTTCTTC. As protein: CASSQSQGWVEQFF.

This clonotype was seen a handful of times. This chain uses TRBV25-1 with TRBJ2-7, with D unresolved. V was trimmed by 2 bases and J by 0 bases, leaving 5 bases between them. The CDR3 covers 13 residues. Germline V lookup: CDR1 MGHDK, CDR2 SYGVNS. CDR3 nucleotides: TGTGCCAGCAGTGAAGAAGTCTCCTACGAGCAGTACTTC. Translated: CASSEEVSYEQYF.

CDR3 amino acids: CASSLEAPDTQYF. The CDR3 nucleotides read TGTGCCAGCAGCTTGGAGGCTCCGGATACGCAGTATTTT. V is TRBV11-2 and J is TRBJ2-3; D may be TRBD2 (5 bases). The CDR3 is made up of 13 amino acids. Trimming stripped 3 bases from V and 6 bases from J, with 10 bases between. In germline, CDR1 is SGHAT, CDR2 FQNNGV.

This clonotype has a count of ten or more. The chain carries TRBV6-2 or TRBV6-3 and TRBJ2-7; D unclear. The CDR3 sequence is 14 residues long. Germline V lookup: CDR1 MNHEY, CDR2 SVGEGT. The V gene lost 1 base and the J gene lost 0 bases, with 7 bases spanning the gap. The DNA for the CDR3 is TGTGCCAGCAGTTACTACTTTTACTCCTACGAGCAGTACTTC. It is translated as CASSYYFYSYEQYF.

The genes are TRBV6-2 or TRBV6-3 and TRBJ2-3, with TRBD2 identical over 11 bases. Germline-derived CDR1 and CDR2 are MNHEY and SVGEGT. The CDR3 is made up of 17 amino acids. Germline trimming cut 6 bases from V and 4 bases from J; bases unmatched to any gene: 12. The DNA of the CDR3 is TGTGCCAGCAGCCTGTCGATTGAACTAGCGGGAGCAGATACGCAGTATTTT. Its protein product is CASSLSIELAGADTQYF.

This clonotype was counted a few times. The rearrangement uses TRBV11-2 and TRBJ2-2; D remains ambiguous. The CDR3 covers 12 residues. Germline CDR1 is SGHAT and CDR2 is FQNNGV. The ends were cut back, 1 base at V and 7 bases at J, with 4 bases in the middle. The CDR3 DNA is TGTGCCAGCAGCTTAGGACTCGGGGAGCTGTTTTTT. Its translation is CASSLGLGELFF.

In its sample, this clonotype was seen many times. This chain joins TRBV6-1 and TRBJ2-1; no definite D call. Trimming cost V 5 bases and J 8 bases, with 19 bases left between them. The CDR3 has 15 amino acids. Germline values: CDR1 MNHNS, CDR2 SASEGT. The DNA for the CDR3 is TGTGCCAGCAGTACGCCCTATACTGGGTTAGATGAGCAGTTCTTC. As protein: CASSTPYTGLDEQFF.

Only a few counts were recorded for this clonotype. V and J are TRBV7-8 and TRBJ2-1; 9 positions agree with TRBD2. The junction had 8 bases not matched to a gene; V was cut back by 0 bases and J by 8 bases. The CDR3 totals 16 residues. CDR1 is SGHVS, CDR2 FQNEAQ, per germline. The CDR3 DNA reads TGTGCCAGCAGCTTAGCGCCATGGACTAGCGATGATGAGCAGTTCTTC. Its protein product is CASSLAPWTSDDEQFF.

This clonotype turned up a few times. The rearrangement uses TRBV7-9 and TRBJ2-7, with 7 bases that match TRBD1. V shed 5 bases and J 7 bases; nucleotides not matched to a gene: 17. From germline, CDR1 is SEHNR and CDR2 FQNEAQ (reference sequence). There are 16 residues in the CDR3. CDR3 nucleotides: TGTGCCAGCAGCCCTACCCCCCGGGACAGAGGTCAGGAGCAGTACTTC. It is translated as CASSPTPRDRGQEQYF.

This clonotype was detected ten times or more. The chain is built from TRBV9 and TRBJ2-3; TRBD2 matches at 8 bases. The germline gives CDR1 SGDLS, CDR2 YYNGEE. The V and J ends lost 1 base and 4 bases, in that order; junction bases with no gene match: 8. This CDR3 spans 16 amino acids. As DNA, the CDR3 is TGTGCCAGCAGCGTATTGAACGGGGGGGCATCAGATACGCAGTATTTT. Protein: CASSVLNGGASDTQYF.

This clonotype appeared many times. V gene TRBV6-4 combines with J gene TRBJ2-2; D possibly corresponds to TRBD2 (7 bases). The V and J ends lost 3 bases and 1 base respectively, with 9 bases between them. Germline CDR1 reads MRHNA; CDR2 reads SNTAGT. This CDR3 has 15 residues. The CDR3 bases are TGTGCCAGCAGTGAAGGGGGGGAGAACACCGGGGAGCTGTTTTTT. Its translation: CASSEGGENTGELFF.

This clonotype came up many times. The chain couples TRBV12-3 or TRBV12-4 to TRBJ2-3; D remains ambiguous. The V end lost 7 bases, the J end lost 5 bases, and 22 bases lay between the germline ends. There are 16 residues in the CDR3. CDR3 DNA sequence: TGTGCCAGCATTCCCCGCGGACCCTCCCTTGGAGATACGCAGTATTTT. Translating it yields CASIPRGPSLGDTQYF.

This clonotype occurred many times. This chain links TRBV13 with TRBJ2-3; 10 bases fit TRBD1. Germline trimming cut 4 bases from V and 1 base from J; bases unmatched to any gene: 2. The CDR3 has 15 residues. Germline CDR1 and CDR2: PRHDT and FYEKMQ (reference sequence). The CDR3 reads CASSSGTGGTDTQYF. CDR3 DNA: TGTGCCAGCAGCTCCGGGACAGGGGGCACAGATACGCAGTATTTT.

This clonotype was seen only once. The V call is TRBV6-1, the J call TRBJ2-7; D is ambiguous. The germline gives CDR1 MNHNS, CDR2 SASEGT. This CDR3 region has 13 residues. Trimming took off 7 bases at V and 2 bases at J, with 12 bases between the two ends. The CDR3 DNA reads TGTGCCAGCACGCAGCTGACAACCTACGAGCAGTACTTC. It translates to CASTQLTTYEQYF.

At least ten counts were recorded for this clonotype. This chain connects TRBV12-3 or TRBV12-4 to TRBJ2-7, with D possibly TRBD1 on 6 matching bases. Trimming removed 6 bases from V and 3 bases from J, with 12 bases in between. The CDR3 extends over 13 amino acids. The CDR3 coding sequence is TGTGCCAGCAGCCTCAGGGGAAACTACGAGCAGTACTTC. Encoded protein: CASSLRGNYEQYF.